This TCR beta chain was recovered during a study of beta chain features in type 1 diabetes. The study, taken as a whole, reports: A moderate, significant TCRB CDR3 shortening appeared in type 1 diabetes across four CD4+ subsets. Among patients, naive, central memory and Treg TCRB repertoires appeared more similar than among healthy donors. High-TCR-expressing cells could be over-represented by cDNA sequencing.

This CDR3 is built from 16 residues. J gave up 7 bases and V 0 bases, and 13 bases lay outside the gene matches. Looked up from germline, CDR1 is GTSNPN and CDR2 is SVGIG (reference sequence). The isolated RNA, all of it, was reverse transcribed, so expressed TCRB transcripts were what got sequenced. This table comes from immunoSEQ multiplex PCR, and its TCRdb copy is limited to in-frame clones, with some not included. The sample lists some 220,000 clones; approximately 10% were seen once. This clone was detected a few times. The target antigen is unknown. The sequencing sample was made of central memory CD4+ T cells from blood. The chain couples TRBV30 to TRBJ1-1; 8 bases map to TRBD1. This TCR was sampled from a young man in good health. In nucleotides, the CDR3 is TGTGCCTGGAGTGTTTGGACAGGGCAAAGGCTCCATGAAGCTTTCTTT. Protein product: CAWSVWTGQRLHEAFF. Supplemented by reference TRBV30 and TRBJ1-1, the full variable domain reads SQTIHQWPATLVQPVGSPLSLECTVEGTSNPNLYWYRQAAGRGLQLLFYSVGIGQISSEVPQNLSASRPQDRQFILSSKKLLLSDSGFYLCAWSVWTGQRLHEAFFGQGTRLTVV.